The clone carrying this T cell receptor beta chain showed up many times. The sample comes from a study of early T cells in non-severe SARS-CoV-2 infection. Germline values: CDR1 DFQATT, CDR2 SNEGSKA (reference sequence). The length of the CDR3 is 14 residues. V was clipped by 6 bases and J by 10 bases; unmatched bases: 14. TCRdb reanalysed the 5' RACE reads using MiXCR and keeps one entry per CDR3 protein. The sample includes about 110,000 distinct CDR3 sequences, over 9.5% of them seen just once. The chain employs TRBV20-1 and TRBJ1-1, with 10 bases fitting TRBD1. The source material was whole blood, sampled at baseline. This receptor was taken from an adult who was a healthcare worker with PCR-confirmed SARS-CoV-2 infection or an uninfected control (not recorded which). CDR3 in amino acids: CSARTQGDRGRAFF. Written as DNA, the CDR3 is TGCAGTGCCCGGACGCAGGGCGACAGGGGGCGAGCTTTCTTT.